This T cell receptor beta chain stems from a study of blood T cell repertoires in COVID-19. As for the study in general: Researchers got acute and convalescent COVID-19 samples from the United States, Italy and Spain. PBMCs, B-cell-depleted T cells, or T cells were the source of the cDNA or gDNA that made up the material.

Original processing methods: Reference gene primer amplification yielded estimated nucleated cell counts. Using immunoSEQ multiplex PCR, the repertoire was profiled, and TCRdb retains in-frame clones only, with some absent. The V and J calls and the clone size are those of that table, but D and trimming were determined from the DNA. The data contain 150,000 to 200,000 clones, roughly 90% of them singletons. CDR3 length: 16 residues. Germline V gene data show CDR1 as LNHDA and CDR2 as SQIVND (reference sequence). The sample taken for sequencing was peripheral blood. This chain connects TRBV19 to TRBJ2-7, with D possibly TRBD1 on 6 matching bases. The TCR was taken from a man in his fifties or sixties with acute or convalescent COVID-19. The CDR3 DNA is TGTGCACATGAGGGGGAAAGGCTGTCTAAGTCCTACGAGCAGTACTTC. This encodes CAHEGERLSKSYEQYF. Filled out from reference TRBV19 and TRBJ2-7, the complete variable domain reads DGGITQSPKYLFRKEGQNVTLSCEQNLNHDAMYWYRQDPGQGLRLIYYSQIVNDFQKGDIAEGYSVSREKKESFPLTVTSAQKNPTAFYLCAHEGERLSKSYEQYFGPGTRLTVT.